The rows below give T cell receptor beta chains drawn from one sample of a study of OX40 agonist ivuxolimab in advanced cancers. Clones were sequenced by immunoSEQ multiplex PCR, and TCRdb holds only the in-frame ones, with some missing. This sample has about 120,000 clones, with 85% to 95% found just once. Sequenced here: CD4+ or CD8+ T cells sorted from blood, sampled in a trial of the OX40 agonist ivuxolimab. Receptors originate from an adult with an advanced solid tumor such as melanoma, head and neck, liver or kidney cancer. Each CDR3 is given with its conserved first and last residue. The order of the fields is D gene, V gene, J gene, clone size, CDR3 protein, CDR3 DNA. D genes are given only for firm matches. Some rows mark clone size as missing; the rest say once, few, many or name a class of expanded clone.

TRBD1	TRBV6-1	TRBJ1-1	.	CASSILTGRTEAFF	TGTGCCAGCAGCATTCTGACAGGGAGGACTGAAGCTTTCTTT
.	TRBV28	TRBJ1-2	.	CASSTGTRGYTF	TGTGCCAGCAGTACTGGGACGCGTGGCTACACCTTC
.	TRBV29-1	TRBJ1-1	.	CSVSPRSLNTEAFF	TGCAGCGTTTCCCCCCGTAGTTTGAACACTGAAGCTTTCTTT
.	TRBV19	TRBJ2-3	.	CASSIIEAGASTDTQYF	TGTGCCAGTAGTATAATTGAGGCGGGGGCGAGCACAGATACGCAGTATTTT
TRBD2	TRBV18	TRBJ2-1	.	CASSPPRTSGGNEQFF	TGTGCCAGCTCACCACCTAGGACTAGCGGGGGTAATGAGCAGTTCTTC
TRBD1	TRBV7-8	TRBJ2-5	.	CASSSRGQGALGETQYF	TGTGCCAGCAGCTCTCGGGGACAGGGGGCGTTAGGAGAGACCCAGTACTTC
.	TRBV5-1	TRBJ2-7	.	CASSLVVQGIAAEQYF	TGCGCCAGCAGCTTGGTTGTACAGGGGATAGCGGCCGAGCAGTACTTC
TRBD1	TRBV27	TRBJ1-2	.	CASRPTGTGGYTF	TGTGCCAGCAGACCGACAGGGACCGGAGGCTACACCTTC
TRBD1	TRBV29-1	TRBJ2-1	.	CSVTTGGIHNEQFF	TGCAGCGTTACGACAGGGGGAATTCACAATGAGCAGTTCTTC
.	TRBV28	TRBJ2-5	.	CASSLKETQYF	TGTGCCAGCAGTTTAAAAGAGACCCAGTACTTC
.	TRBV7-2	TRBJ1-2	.	CASSRSSGYGYTF	TGTGCCAGCAGCCGGTCTTCGGGCTATGGCTACACCTTC
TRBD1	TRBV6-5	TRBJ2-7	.	CASGWTGGGYEQYF	TGTGCCAGCGGGTGGACAGGGGGCGGATACGAGCAGTACTTC
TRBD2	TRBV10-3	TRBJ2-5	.	CAISSGTKETQYF	TGTGCCATCAGCTCCGGGACTAAAGAGACCCAGTACTTC
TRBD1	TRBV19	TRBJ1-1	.	CASSMVDRGKTEAFF	TGTGCCAGTAGTATGGTGGACAGGGGGAAAACTGAAGCTTTCTTT
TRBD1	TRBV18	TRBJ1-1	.	CASSPPGTARTEAFF	TGTGCCAGCTCACCACCAGGGACAGCGCGGACTGAAGCTTTCTTT
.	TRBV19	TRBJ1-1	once	CASSTNMGTEAFF	TGTGCCAGTAGTACAAATATGGGCACTGAAGCTTTCTTT
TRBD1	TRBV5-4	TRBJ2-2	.	CASRQGQEITGELFF	TGTGCCAGCAGGCAGGGACAGGAGATCACCGGGGAGCTGTTTTTT
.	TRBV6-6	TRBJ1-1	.	CASSLVGGGKAFF	TGTGCCAGCAGTTTAGTGGGGGGGGGTAAAGCTTTCTTT
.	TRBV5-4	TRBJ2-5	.	CASSLLGGDQETQYF	TGTGCCAGCAGCTTGTTGGGTGGCGACCAAGAGACCCAGTACTTC
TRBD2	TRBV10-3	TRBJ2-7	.	CAISGVAGGPTNEQYF	TGTGCCATCAGTGGAGTTGCGGGGGGGCCTACAAACGAGCAGTACTTC
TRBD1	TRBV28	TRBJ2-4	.	CASTGTANIQYF	TGTGCCAGCACTGGGACAGCGAACATTCAGTACTTC
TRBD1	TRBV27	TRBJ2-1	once	CASSESTGGYNEQFF	TGTGCCAGCAGTGAATCGACAGGGGGCTACAATGAGCAGTTCTTC
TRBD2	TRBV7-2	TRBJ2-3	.	CASTLAGGPWDTQYF	TGTGCCAGCACCTTAGCGGGGGGGCCATGGGATACGCAGTATTTT
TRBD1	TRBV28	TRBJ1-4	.	CASSLRQGAWEKLFF	TGTGCCAGCAGTCTGCGACAGGGGGCATGGGAAAAACTGTTTTTT
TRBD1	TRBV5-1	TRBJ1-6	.	CASSRSGTGDSPLHF	TGCGCCAGCAGTCGTTCCGGGACAGGGGACTCACCCCTCCACTTT
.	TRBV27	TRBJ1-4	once	CASSLLGDSNEKLFF	TGTGCCAGCAGTTTATTAGGTGACAGTAATGAAAAACTGTTTTTT
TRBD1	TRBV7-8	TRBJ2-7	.	CASSLGDRGGEQYF	TGTGCCAGCAGCTTAGGTGACAGGGGAGGCGAGCAGTACTTC
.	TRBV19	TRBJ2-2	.	CASSKGQGLSGELFF	TGTGCCAGTAGTAAAGGGCAGGGTCTCTCCGGGGAGCTGTTTTTT
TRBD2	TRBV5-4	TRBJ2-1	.	CASILAGGDEQFF	TGTGCCAGCATACTAGCGGGAGGCGATGAGCAGTTCTTC
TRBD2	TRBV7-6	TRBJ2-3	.	CASSSPGGAGRRDTQYF	TGTGCCAGCAGCTCCCCCGGGGGGGCGGGTCGGAGAGATACGCAGTATTTT
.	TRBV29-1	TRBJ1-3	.	CSVGFVGTFGNTIYF	TGCAGCGTTGGTTTCGTGGGCACCTTCGGGAACACCATATATTTT
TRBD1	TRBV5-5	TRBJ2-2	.	CASSLTGPGELFF	TGTGCCAGCAGCCTGACAGGGCCCGGGGAGCTGTTTTTT
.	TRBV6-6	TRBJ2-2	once	CASSYSGDDVSGELFF	TGTGCCAGCAGTTACTCAGGGGATGATGTATCCGGGGAGCTGTTTTTT
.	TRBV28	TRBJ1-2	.	CASSILGGYTF	TGTGCCAGCAGTATCCTTGGGGGCTACACCTTC
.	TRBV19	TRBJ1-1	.	CASHRNTEAFF	TGTGCCAGCCATCGGAACACTGAAGCTTTCTTT
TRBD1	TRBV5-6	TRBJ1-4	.	CASSLNRDRVLF	TGTGCCAGCAGCTTGAATCGGGACAGGGTCCTATTT
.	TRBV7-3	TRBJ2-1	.	CASSRGAGLDEQFF	TGTGCCAGCAGCAGGGGGGCAGGGCTCGATGAGCAGTTCTTC